This entry features one T cell receptor (beta chain) sequence. The target antigen is unknown. TRB rearrangements spanning V, D and J were amplified using mixed TRB-A/B primers. TCRdb reprocessed the multiplex PCR reads with MiXCR, giving one entry per CDR3 protein. In the table there are several thousand distinct CDR3 sequences, around half of which are singletons. These data belong to a study of T cell repertoires in aging, cancer and after chemotherapy. The CDR3 has 14 amino acids. CDR1 and CDR2 from the germline V gene are SGHVS and FNYEAQ. Trimming cost V 5 bases and J 4 bases, with 14 bases left between them. TCR beta rearrangements were amplified from peripheral blood genomic DNA. Study findings and constraints: Untreated cancer patients had significantly lower blood TCR diversity than age-matched healthy donors. Median generation probability rose over the chemotherapy interval in each cancer cohort, suggesting rebound thymic output.

Sequenced sample: blood. The chain uses TRBV7-6 and TRBJ1-1, with D maybe TRBD1 (5 bases). This TCR came from a human donor in good health. The chain's CDR3 is CASSLGGYGTEAFF. The DNA of the CDR3 is TGTGCCAGCAGCCTGGGGGGTTACGGCACTGAAGCTTTCTTT.